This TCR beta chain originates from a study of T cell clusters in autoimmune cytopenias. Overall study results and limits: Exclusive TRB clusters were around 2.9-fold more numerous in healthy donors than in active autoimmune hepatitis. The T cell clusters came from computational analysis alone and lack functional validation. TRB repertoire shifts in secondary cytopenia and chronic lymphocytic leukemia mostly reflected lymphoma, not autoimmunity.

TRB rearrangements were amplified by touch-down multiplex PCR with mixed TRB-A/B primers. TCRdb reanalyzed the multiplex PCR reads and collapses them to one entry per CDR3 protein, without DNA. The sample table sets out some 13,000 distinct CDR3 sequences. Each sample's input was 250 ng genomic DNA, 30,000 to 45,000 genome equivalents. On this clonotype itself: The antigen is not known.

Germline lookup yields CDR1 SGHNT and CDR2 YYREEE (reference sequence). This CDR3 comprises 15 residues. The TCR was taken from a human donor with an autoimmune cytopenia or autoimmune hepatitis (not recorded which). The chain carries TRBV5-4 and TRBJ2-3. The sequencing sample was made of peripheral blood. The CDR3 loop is CASSLFSRVPDTQYF.